The 14 T cell receptor beta chains given below trace back to one sample, sequenced in a study of glioma-infiltrating T cells after dendritic cell vaccination. Time point given: after dendritic cell vaccination, including at tumor progression/relapse. The data were produced by immunoSEQ multiplex PCR, yet TCRdb's version contains in-frame clones alone and is incomplete. The table includes tens of thousands of clones, around 83% detected once. This specimen was blood, taken after dendritic cell vaccination. The receptors originated from a human donor with glioblastoma.

The chain is built from TRBV11-3 and TRBJ2-7; a weak D match, TRBD2 (6 bases). The length of the CDR3 is 13 residues. The V gene lost 1 base and the J gene lost 6 bases, with 10 bases spanning the gap. Germline V gene lookup returns CDR1 SGHNT and CDR2 YENEEA. CDR3 sequence (DNA): TGTGCCAGCAGCTTAGGTGGCGGGGTCGAGCAGTACTTC. Translated, it gives CASSLGGGVEQYF.

The chain links TRBV4-2 to TRBJ2-7; D unresolved. The CDR3 has 14 residues. Trimming left V 4 bases short and J 1 base short, with 11 bases between. CDR1 and CDR2 from the germline V gene are LGHNA and YNFKEQ. As DNA, the CDR3 is TGTGCCAGCAGCCCCTCCCTAACTTCCTACGAGCAGTACTTC. Protein sequence: CASSPSLTSYEQYF.

The chain links TRBV4-1 to TRBJ1-1; a possible D gene is TRBD1 (6 bases). Germline CDR1 is MGHRA and CDR2 is YSYEKL. V dropped 4 bases and J dropped 3 bases, with 18 bases sitting between them. This CDR3 spans 16 amino acids. This CDR3 is CASSLGRGFGDTEAFF. In DNA form, the CDR3 reads TGCGCCAGCAGCCTAGGGAGGGGGTTCGGTGACACTGAAGCTTTCTTT.

The chain combines TRBV5-4 with TRBJ1-6; 9 bases line up with TRBD1. The germline gives CDR1 SGHNT, CDR2 YYREEE (reference sequence). Losses at the gene ends were 4 bases for V and 10 bases for J; bases not matched to a gene: 6. This CDR3 comprises 14 residues. The CDR3 region is CASSRDRVGSPLHF. For the CDR3, the DNA is TGTGCCAGCAGCCGGGACAGGGTTGGCTCACCCCTCCACTTT.

This chain connects TRBV5-6 to TRBJ1-1; tentatively, D is TRBD1 (6 bases). This CDR3 is 14 amino acids long. Trimming took off 4 bases at V and 1 base at J, with 11 bases between the two ends. Germline V gene sequence: CDR1 SGHDT, CDR2 YYEEEE. CDR3 region: CASSVGHENTEAFF. The DNA for the CDR3 is TGTGCCAGCAGCGTGGGACACGAGAACACTGAAGCTTTCTTT.

This clone has only one observation. J is TRBJ2-2 and V is TRBV4-2, with D perhaps TRBD2 (5 bases). This CDR3 is built from 17 residues. The ends were cut back, 0 bases at V and 0 bases at J, with 11 bases in the middle. CDR1 is LGHNA, CDR2 YNFKEQ, per germline. Here the CDR3 reads CASSQDWRAPNTGELFF. The CDR3 region has the DNA TGTGCCAGCAGCCAAGATTGGCGGGCCCCGAACACCGGGGAGCTGTTTTTT.

This clone was recorded a few times. The CDR3 region is CASSEATSGGYYEQYF. The DNA for the CDR3 is TGTGCCAGCAGTGAGGCGACTAGCGGGGGGTACTACGAGCAGTACTTC. The chain recombines TRBV2 with TRBJ2-7, with TRBD2 matching 13 bases. Trimming took 3 bases from V and 3 from J; bases not matched to a gene: 5. Per the germline V gene, CDR1 is SNHLY and CDR2 is FYNNEI. This CDR3 region has 16 residues.

J is TRBJ2-1 and V is TRBV27; 11 bases are a match to TRBD1. Germline CDR1 MNHEY, CDR2 SMNVEV (reference sequence). The J segment lost 9 bases and the V segment lost 2 bases, leaving 15 bases of the junction unmatched. There are 18 residues in the CDR3. The CDR3 protein is CASSLILLRGQGVGEQFF. CDR3 sequence (DNA): TGTGCCAGCAGTTTAATACTATTGAGGGGACAGGGGGTTGGTGAGCAGTTCTTC.

This clone is a singleton in its sample. The rearrangement links TRBV30 to TRBJ1-3; 8 bases are a match to TRBD1. CDR1 and CDR2 from the germline V gene are GTSNPN and SVGIG (reference sequence). The CDR3 has 13 residues. Trimming at V came to 7 bases and at J to 4 bases, leaving 6 bases not matched to a gene. The CDR3 protein is CASGGDRGNTIYF. CDR3 coding DNA: TGTGCCTCCGGAGGGGACAGGGGAAACACCATATATTTT.

The genes are TRBV11-2 and TRBJ2-2; TRBD1 matches at 10 bases. The CDR3 runs to 15 residues. The germline gives CDR1 SGHAT, CDR2 FQNNGV. The ends lost 5 bases at V and 6 bases at J; junction bases unmatched: 6. The CDR3 DNA reads as TGTGCCAGCAGCCCAGGGACAGGGGAACCCGGGGAGCTGTTTTTT. Its protein product is CASSPGTGEPGELFF.

J is TRBJ1-1 and V is TRBV18; D gene ambiguous. The V end was cut by 3 bases, the J end by 3 bases, with 11 bases between. The V gene's germline CDR1 is KGHSH and CDR2 LQKENI. The CDR3 has 14 amino acids. The CDR3 protein is CASSPAGEYTEAFF. The CDR3 nucleotides read TGTGCCAGCTCACCGGCCGGGGAGTACACTGAAGCTTTCTTT.

The gene calls are TRBV29-1 and TRBJ1-1; perhaps TRBD1 as D (5 bases). The CDR3 has 15 residues. The germline V and J ends were trimmed by 4 bases and 4 bases, with 19 bases remaining between them. CDR1 SQVTM and CDR2 ANQGSEA come from the germline V gene. For the CDR3, the DNA is TGCAGCGTTGTGTTGGTAGGGTCCGGGGGCACTGAAGCTTTCTTT. This gives the protein CSVVLVGSGGTEAFF.

The rearrangement uses TRBV2 and TRBJ2-7; 10 bases align to TRBD1. The CDR3 totals 16 residues. Losses at the gene ends were 5 bases for V and 3 bases for J; bases not matched to a gene: 10. Germline assignment: CDR1 SNHLY and CDR2 FYNNEI. For the CDR3, the DNA is TGTGCCAGCAGTTACAACGTTTGGACAGGGGGCTACGAGCAGTACTTC. It translates to CASSYNVWTGGYEQYF.

The V gene is TRBV5-4, the J gene TRBJ2-7; D is perhaps TRBD1 (5 bases). Germline V lookup: CDR1 SGHNT, CDR2 YYREEE (reference sequence). CDR3 length: 14 amino acids. The ends were cut back, 0 bases at V and 5 bases at J, with 12 bases in the middle. The CDR3 protein is CASSLEGQRDEQYF. CDR3 DNA: TGTGCCAGCAGCTTGGAGGGGCAGAGAGACGAGCAGTACTTC.